One sample yielded the 25 T cell receptor beta chains listed below, sequenced in a study of blood T cell repertoires in COVID-19. Here immunoSEQ multiplex PCR was the method, and the copy in TCRdb shows in-frame clones only, minus some. The sample has around 170,000 clones; about four fifths are singletons. Sequencing used PBMCs or T cells enriched from blood (not recorded which). These receptors were collected from a man aged 45 to 65 who had recovered from COVID-19.

The V gene is TRBV7-8, the J gene TRBJ2-1; 8 bases line up with TRBD2. Germline-derived CDR1 and CDR2 are SGHVS and FQNEAQ. CDR3 length: 16 amino acids. V lost 4 bases, J lost 2 bases, and 7 bases stayed unmatched. Here the CDR3 DNA reads TGTGCCAGCAGCTCCCGCGGACTAGCAACCTACAATGAGCAGTTCTTC. This encodes CASSSRGLATYNEQFF. The whole variable domain, remainder taken from reference TRBV7-8 and TRBJ2-1, is GAGVSQSPRYKVAKRGQDVALRCDPISGHVSLFWYQQALGQGPEFLTYFQNEAQLDKSGLPSDRFFAERPEGSVSTLKIQRTQQEDSAVYLCASSSRGLATYNEQFFGPGTRLTVL.

The chain joins TRBV4-1 to TRBJ2-4, with D possibly being TRBD2 (5 bases). The V gene lost 0 bases and the J gene lost 0 bases, with 6 bases spanning the gap. CDR3 length: 15 residues. Germline loops: CDR1 MGHRA, CDR2 YSYEKL. CDR3 in amino acids: CASSQDEGAKNIQYF. The CDR3, as DNA: TGCGCCAGCAGCCAAGATGAGGGAGCCAAAAACATTCAGTACTTC.

The chain carries TRBV5-3 and TRBJ1-3; 7 bases line up with TRBD1. TRBV5-3 is marked as an open reading frame, function uncertain. J gave up 0 bases and V 4 bases, and 4 bases lay outside the gene matches. The CDR3 spans 15 residues. The CDR3 coding sequence is TGTGCCAGAAGCGGGGGACAGATCTCTGGAAACACCATATATTTT. This gives the protein CARSGGQISGNTIYF.

This clone was counted only a few times. The chain is built from TRBV3-1 (or the pseudogene TRBV3-2) and TRBJ1-6; the D gene is possibly TRBD1 (6 bases). The CDR3 runs to 16 residues. Germline V gene data show CDR1 as LGHDT and CDR2 as YNNKEL (reference sequence). V lost 0 bases, J lost 8 bases, and 14 bases lay in between. The CDR3 here is CASSQDEGQGYSPLHF. For the CDR3, the DNA is TGTGCCAGCAGCCAAGATGAAGGGCAGGGGTATTCACCCCTCCACTTT.

The genes are TRBV5-6 and TRBJ1-4, with 7 bases matching TRBD1. V lost 4 bases, J lost 10 bases, and 13 bases stayed unmatched. The germline V gene encodes CDR1 SGHDT and CDR2 YYEEEE. CDR3 length equals 15 residues. CDR3 region: CASSPVRGGGGKLFF. The CDR3 coding sequence is TGTGCCAGCAGCCCGGTCCGAGGGGGCGGTGGAAAACTGTTTTTT.

The gene calls are TRBV30 and TRBJ1-5; D uncertain. The germline V and J ends were trimmed by 2 bases and 0 bases, with 11 bases remaining between them. Looked up from germline, CDR1 is GTSNPN and CDR2 is SVGIG (reference sequence). The CDR3 spans 15 residues. In DNA, the CDR3 is TGTGCCTGGAGTCCCGGGGAGTATAGCAATCAGCCCCAGCATTTT. Protein product: CAWSPGEYSNQPQHF.

The chain carries TRBV4-1 and TRBJ1-5; a possible D gene is TRBD1 (5 bases). The ends were cut back, 4 bases at V and 2 bases at J, with 21 bases in the middle. The CDR3 contains 18 residues. The V gene's germline CDR1 is MGHRA and CDR2 YSYEKL. CDR3: CASSPEGLRAWGNQPQHF. DNA of the CDR3: TGCGCCAGCAGCCCGGAGGGACTCCGCGCGTGGGGCAATCAGCCCCAGCATTTT.

This chain connects TRBV6-5 to TRBJ2-1; 7 bases are shared with TRBD2. This CDR3 is built from 15 residues. J lost 5 bases, V lost 6 bases, and 10 bases had no gene match. Germline CDR1 and CDR2: MNHEY and SVGAGI. DNA of the CDR3: TGTGCCAGCAGGCGGGGGACTTCGCCGAACAATGAGCAGTTCTTC. As protein: CASRRGTSPNNEQFF.

This chain connects TRBV6-5 to TRBJ2-3; tentative D call: TRBD1 (5 bases). V gave up 8 bases and J gave up 0 bases, with 12 bases separating them. The CDR3 is made up of 14 amino acids. Germline V gene sequence: CDR1 MNHEY, CDR2 SVGAGI. This chain's CDR3 is CASPLGASTDTQYF. In nucleotides, the CDR3 is TGTGCCAGCCCCCTAGGGGCAAGCACAGATACGCAGTATTTT.

This chain connects TRBV28 to TRBJ1-5; 7 bases map to TRBD1. The V segment lost 5 bases and the J segment 7 bases; nucleotides outside the gene matches: 8. The length of the CDR3 is 14 residues. CDR1 MDHEN and CDR2 SYDVKM come from the germline V gene. The chain's CDR3 is CASSPGGIGQPQHF. The CDR3 bases are TGTGCCAGCAGTCCAGGGGGGATTGGACAGCCCCAGCATTTT.

This clone was picked up one time. The J gene is TRBJ2-5, the V gene TRBV19; D unresolved. Germline assignment: CDR1 LNHDA and CDR2 SQIVND (reference sequence). Trimming removed 3 bases from V and 2 bases from J, with 7 bases in between. This CDR3 has 13 residues. As DNA, the CDR3 is TGTGCCAGTAGTATTGGCCCGCAAGAGACCCAGTACTTC. It codes for CASSIGPQETQYF.

This chain links TRBV27 with TRBJ1-6; no definite D call. V was shortened by 3 bases and J by 0 bases, with 9 bases between the two germline ends. This CDR3 is 16 amino acids long. CDR1 is MNHEY and CDR2 is SMNVEV in the germline V gene (reference sequence). The CDR3 is CASSLSLSSYNSPLHF. The CDR3 nucleotides are TGTGCCAGCAGTTTGAGCCTGAGCTCCTATAATTCACCCCTCCACTTT.

The chain couples TRBV2 to TRBJ2-7; TRBD1 might be the D (6 bases). Germline V gene sequence: CDR1 SNHLY, CDR2 FYNNEI. Deletions cut 6 bases from V and 2 bases from J, with 17 bases between. The CDR3 is made up of 15 amino acids. Here the CDR3 reads CASSVGQTLPYEQYF. The CDR3 DNA sequence: TGTGCCAGCAGCGTTGGACAGACTCTCCCCTACGAGCAGTACTTC.

This clone was seen once. V usage is TRBV29-1 and J usage is TRBJ2-3; D uncertain. The V and J ends lost 3 bases and 5 bases respectively, with 9 bases between them. In germline, CDR1 is SQVTM, CDR2 ANQGSEA. This CDR3 has 12 amino acids. The CDR3 here is CSVENSGDTQYF. For the CDR3, the DNA is TGCAGCGTTGAGAACTCTGGAGATACGCAGTATTTT.

The chain joins TRBV4-1 to TRBJ1-3, with 9 positions matching TRBD1. Unmatched junction bases numbered 11, after V lost 1 base and J lost 7 bases. Per germline, CDR1 MGHRA and CDR2 YSYEKL. The CDR3 has 17 amino acids. CDR3 DNA sequence: TGCGCCAGCAGCCAAGGAGGTCTGGTCGGGACAGGGAACACCATATATTTT. Protein: CASSQGGLVGTGNTIYF.

The V and J genes are TRBV7-9 and TRBJ1-5; the D is unclear. This CDR3 comprises 12 residues. Germline assignment: CDR1 SEHNR and CDR2 FQNEAQ (reference sequence). V dropped 2 bases and J dropped 4 bases, with 3 bases sitting between them. As DNA, the CDR3 is TGTGCCAGCAGCTTACAGAATCAGCCCCAGCATTTT. Amino acid sequence: CASSLQNQPQHF.

The rearrangement uses TRBV2 and TRBJ1-2; no firm D call. Germline assignment: CDR1 SNHLY and CDR2 FYNNEI. CDR3 length: 13 residues. V was shortened by 8 bases and J by 6 bases, with 16 bases between the two germline ends. Here the CDR3 DNA reads TGTGCCAGCCGGTACGGGGTTGTGAATGGCTACACCTTC. It translates to CASRYGVVNGYTF. Using reference TRBV2 and TRBJ1-2 for the parts outside the CDR3, the full variable domain is EPEVTQTPSHQVTQMGQEVILRCVPISNHLYFYWYRQILGQKVEFLVSFYNNEISEKSEIFDDQFSVERPDGSNFTLKIRSTKLEDSAMYFCASRYGVVNGYTFGSGTRLTVV.

The chain uses TRBV3-1 (or the pseudogene TRBV3-2) and TRBJ2-1; 7 bases agree with TRBD2. Germline CDR1 reads LGHDT; CDR2 reads YNNKEL (reference sequence). The CDR3 loop spans 17 amino acids. V gave up 4 bases and J gave up 0 bases; unmatched junction bases: 9. The CDR3 sequence: CASSLRASGISYNEQFF. CDR3 DNA: TGTGCCAGCAGCCTAAGGGCTAGCGGAATCTCCTACAATGAGCAGTTCTTC.

The chain links TRBV28 to TRBJ1-2; D perhaps matches TRBD1 (5 bases). Germline V gene sequence: CDR1 MDHEN, CDR2 SYDVKM. Trimming removed 2 bases at V and 8 bases at J, with 9 bases between. The CDR3 covers 12 residues. The DNA of the CDR3 is TGTGCCAGCAGTTTAGGGGCCTCGGGCTACACCTTC. This codes for CASSLGASGYTF.

This chain uses TRBV7-9 with TRBJ1-2, with 8 nucleotides matching TRBD1. Germline V gene data show CDR1 as SEHNR and CDR2 as FQNEAQ (reference sequence). This CDR3 has 15 residues. Trimming at V came to 1 base and at J to 6 bases, leaving 7 bases not matched to a gene. Written as DNA, the CDR3 is TGTGCCAGCAGCTTAGACAGGGGGGCGATTAATGGCTACACCTTC. Its translation: CASSLDRGAINGYTF.

The gene calls are TRBV7-9 and TRBJ2-5; a possible D gene is TRBD2 (6 bases). Germline values: CDR1 SEHNR, CDR2 FQNEAQ (reference sequence). The CDR3 loop spans 13 amino acids. Trimming pared 2 bases from V and 5 bases from J, leaving 9 bases between. Here the CDR3 DNA reads TGTGCCAGCAGCTTACTGGGAGGCGAGACCCAGTACTTC. Translated, it gives CASSLLGGETQYF.

This chain connects TRBV3-1 (or the pseudogene TRBV3-2) to TRBJ2-7; TRBD1 aligns across 10 bases. V dropped 4 bases and J dropped 2; count of bases not matched to a gene: 2. The CDR3 runs to 14 residues. CDR1 and CDR2 (germline): LGHDT, YNNKEL (reference sequence). The CDR3 spells CASSPGTGAYEQYF. In DNA form, the CDR3 reads TGTGCCAGCAGCCCCGGGACAGGGGCCTACGAGCAGTACTTC.

This chain joins TRBV4-3 and TRBJ2-1; 10 nucleotides match TRBD1. This CDR3 is built from 14 residues. V was clipped by 0 bases and J by 16 bases; unmatched bases: 9. CDR1 is LGHNA, CDR2 YSLEER, per germline. The CDR3 is CASSQESTGGADFF. In DNA form, the CDR3 reads TGCGCCAGCAGCCAAGAATCGACAGGGGGCGCTGATTTCTTC.

CDR3 amino acids: CASSLSPVSSGNTIYF. The CDR3 DNA sequence: TGCGCCAGCAGCTTGTCTCCCGTTTCCTCTGGAAACACCATATATTTT. V is TRBV5-1 and J is TRBJ1-3, with unresolved D. The V gene lost 1 base and the J gene lost 0 bases, with 11 bases spanning the gap. The CDR3 has 16 amino acids. Looked up from germline, CDR1 is SGHRS and CDR2 is YFSETQ.

The chain is built from TRBV28 and TRBJ1-1; D uncertain. V lost 4 bases and J lost 8, with 17 bases in between. CDR1 and CDR2 from the germline V gene are MDHEN and SYDVKM. This CDR3 has 14 residues. DNA of the CDR3: TGTGCCAGCAGTTCAGCACCATACAGCGGGGAAGCTTTCTTT. This gives the protein CASSSAPYSGEAFF.